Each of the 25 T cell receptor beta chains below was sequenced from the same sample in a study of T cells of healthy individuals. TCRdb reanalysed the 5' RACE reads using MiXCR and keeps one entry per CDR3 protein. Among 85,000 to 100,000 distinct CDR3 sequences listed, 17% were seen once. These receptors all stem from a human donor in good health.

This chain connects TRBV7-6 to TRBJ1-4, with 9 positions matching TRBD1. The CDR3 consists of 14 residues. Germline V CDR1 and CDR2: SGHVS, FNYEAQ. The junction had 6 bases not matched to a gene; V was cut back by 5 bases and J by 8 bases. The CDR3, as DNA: TGTGCCAGCAGCCTGGGGACAGGGCGGGAAAAACTGTTTTTT. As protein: CASSLGTGREKLFF.

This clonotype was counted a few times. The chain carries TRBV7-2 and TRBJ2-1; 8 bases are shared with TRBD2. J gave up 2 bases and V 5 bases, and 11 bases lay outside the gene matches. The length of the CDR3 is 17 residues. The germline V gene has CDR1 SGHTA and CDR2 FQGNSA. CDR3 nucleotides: TGTGCCAGCAGCACCGGGGGGGGGGCAGCTGCCTACAATGAGCAGTTCTTC. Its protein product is CASSTGGGAAAYNEQFF.

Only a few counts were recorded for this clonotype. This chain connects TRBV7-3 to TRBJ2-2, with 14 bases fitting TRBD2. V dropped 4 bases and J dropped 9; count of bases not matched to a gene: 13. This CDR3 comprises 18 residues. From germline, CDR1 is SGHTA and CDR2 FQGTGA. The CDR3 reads CASSSLTRLAGGPRELFF. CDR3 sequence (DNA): TGTGCCAGCAGCTCCCTGACGCGACTAGCGGGAGGGCCTAGGGAGCTGTTTTTT.

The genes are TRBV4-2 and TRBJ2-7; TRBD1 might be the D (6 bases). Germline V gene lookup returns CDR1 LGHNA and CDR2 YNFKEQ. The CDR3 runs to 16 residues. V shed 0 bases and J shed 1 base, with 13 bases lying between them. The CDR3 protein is CASSQDLGAESYEQYF. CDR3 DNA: TGTGCCAGCAGCCAAGATTTGGGGGCGGAATCCTACGAGCAGTACTTC.

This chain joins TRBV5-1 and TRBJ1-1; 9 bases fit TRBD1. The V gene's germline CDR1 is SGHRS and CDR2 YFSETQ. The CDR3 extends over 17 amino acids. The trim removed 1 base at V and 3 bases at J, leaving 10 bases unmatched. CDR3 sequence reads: CASSLNRGPFLDTEAFF. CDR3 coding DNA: TGCGCCAGCAGCTTGAACAGGGGGCCTTTTTTGGACACTGAAGCTTTCTTT.

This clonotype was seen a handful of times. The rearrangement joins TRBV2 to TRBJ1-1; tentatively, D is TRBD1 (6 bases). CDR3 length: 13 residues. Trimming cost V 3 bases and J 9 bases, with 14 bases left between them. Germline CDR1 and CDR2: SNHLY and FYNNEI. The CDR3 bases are TGTGCCAGCAGTGATGATACCGGGACAAAAGCTTTCTTT. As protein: CASSDDTGTKAFF.

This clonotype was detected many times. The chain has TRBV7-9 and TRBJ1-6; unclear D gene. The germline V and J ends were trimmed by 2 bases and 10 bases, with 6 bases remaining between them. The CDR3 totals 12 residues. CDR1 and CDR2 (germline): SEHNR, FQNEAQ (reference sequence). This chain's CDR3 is CASSLQASPLHF. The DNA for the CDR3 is TGTGCCAGCAGCTTACAGGCATCACCCCTCCACTTT. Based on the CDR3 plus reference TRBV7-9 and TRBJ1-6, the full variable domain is DTGVSQNPRHKITKRGQNVTFRCDPISEHNRLYWYRQTLGQGPEFLTYFQNEAQLEKSRLLSDRFSAERPKGSFSTLEIQRTEQGDSAMYLCASSLQASPLHFGNGTRLTVT.

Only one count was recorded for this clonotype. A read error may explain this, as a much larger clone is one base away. CDR3 loop: CASSPLLGAGEVFF. In DNA form, the CDR3 reads TGTGCCAGCAGTCCCCTTTTGGGGGCAGGTGAAGTTTTCTTT. V and J are TRBV12-3 or TRBV12-4 and TRBJ1-1; D possibly corresponds to TRBD1 (6 bases). The CDR3 sequence is 14 residues long.

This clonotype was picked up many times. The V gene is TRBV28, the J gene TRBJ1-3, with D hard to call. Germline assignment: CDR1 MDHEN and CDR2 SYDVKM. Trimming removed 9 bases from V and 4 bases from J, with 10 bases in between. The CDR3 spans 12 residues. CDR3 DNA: TGTGCCAGTAGAACAGCCGGAAACACCATATATTTT. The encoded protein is CASRTAGNTIYF.

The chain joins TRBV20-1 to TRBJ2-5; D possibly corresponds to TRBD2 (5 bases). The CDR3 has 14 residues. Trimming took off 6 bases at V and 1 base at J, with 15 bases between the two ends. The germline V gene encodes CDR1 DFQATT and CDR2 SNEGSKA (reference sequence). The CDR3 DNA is TGCAGTGCCCCGCCGGGGTGGACCCAAGAGACCCAGTACTTC. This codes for CSAPPGWTQETQYF.

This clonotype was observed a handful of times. CDR3 residues: CASSFGEKLFF. As DNA, the CDR3 is TGTGCCAGCAGTTTTGGTGAAAAACTGTTTTTT. The chain combines TRBV28 with TRBJ1-4; D unresolved. The CDR3 loop spans 11 amino acids. From germline, CDR1 is MDHEN and CDR2 SYDVKM. The V end was cut by 3 bases, the J end by 7 bases, with 3 bases between.

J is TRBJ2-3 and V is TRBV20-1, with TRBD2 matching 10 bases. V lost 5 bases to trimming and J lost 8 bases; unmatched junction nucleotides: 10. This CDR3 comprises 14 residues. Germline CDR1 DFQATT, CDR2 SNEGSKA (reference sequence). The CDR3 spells CSAASGGGRLTQYF. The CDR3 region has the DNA TGCAGTGCTGCAAGCGGGGGGGGCAGGCTTACGCAGTATTTT.

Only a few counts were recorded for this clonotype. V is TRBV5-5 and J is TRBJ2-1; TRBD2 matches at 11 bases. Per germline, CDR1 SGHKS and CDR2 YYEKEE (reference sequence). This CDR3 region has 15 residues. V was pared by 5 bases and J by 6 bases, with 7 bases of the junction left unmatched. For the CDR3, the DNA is TGTGCCAGCAGATCGGGACTAGCGGAGTTCAATGAGCAGTTCTTC. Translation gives CASRSGLAEFNEQFF.

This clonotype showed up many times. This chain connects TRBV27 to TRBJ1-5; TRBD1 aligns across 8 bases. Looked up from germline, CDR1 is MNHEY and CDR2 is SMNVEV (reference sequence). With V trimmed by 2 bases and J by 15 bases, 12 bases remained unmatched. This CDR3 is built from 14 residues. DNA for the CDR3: TGTGCCAGCAGTTTAAGTGGGACAGGATATCAGCCGCATTTT. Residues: CASSLSGTGYQPHF.

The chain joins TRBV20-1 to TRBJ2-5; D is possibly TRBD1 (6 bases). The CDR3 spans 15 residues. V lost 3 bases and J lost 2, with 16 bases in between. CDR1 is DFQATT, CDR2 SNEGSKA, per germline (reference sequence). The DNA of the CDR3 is TGCAGTGCTAGCCGATTTTCGGGGACACAAGAGACCCAGTACTTC. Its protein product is CSASRFSGTQETQYF.

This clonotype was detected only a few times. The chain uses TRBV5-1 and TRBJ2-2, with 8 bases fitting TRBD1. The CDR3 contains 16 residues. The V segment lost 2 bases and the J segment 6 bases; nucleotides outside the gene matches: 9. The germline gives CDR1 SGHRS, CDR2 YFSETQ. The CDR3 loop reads CASSLHGTGAAGELFF. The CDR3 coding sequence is TGCGCCAGCAGCTTACACGGGACAGGTGCCGCCGGGGAGCTGTTTTTT.

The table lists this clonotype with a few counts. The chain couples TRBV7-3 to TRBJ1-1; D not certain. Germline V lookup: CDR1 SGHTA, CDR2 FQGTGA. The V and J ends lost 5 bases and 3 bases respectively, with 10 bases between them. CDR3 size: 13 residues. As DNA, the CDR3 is TGTGCCAGCAGCACAGCAAGTTACACTGAAGCTTTCTTT. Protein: CASSTASYTEAFF.

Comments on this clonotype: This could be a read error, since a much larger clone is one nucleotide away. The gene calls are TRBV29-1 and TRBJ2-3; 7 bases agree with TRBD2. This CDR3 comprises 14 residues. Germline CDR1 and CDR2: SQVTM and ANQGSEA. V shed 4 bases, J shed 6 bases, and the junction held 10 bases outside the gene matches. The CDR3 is CSVVPSGGWDTQYF. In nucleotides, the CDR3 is TGCAGCGTTGTCCCTAGCGGAGGGTGGGATACGCAGTATTTT.

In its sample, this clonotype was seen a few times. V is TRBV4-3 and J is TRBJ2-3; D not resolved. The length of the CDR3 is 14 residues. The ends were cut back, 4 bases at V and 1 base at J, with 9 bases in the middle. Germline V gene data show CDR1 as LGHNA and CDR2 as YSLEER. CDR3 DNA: TGCGCCAGCAGCCTTCAAATCCGCACAGATACGCAGTATTTT. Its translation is CASSLQIRTDTQYF.

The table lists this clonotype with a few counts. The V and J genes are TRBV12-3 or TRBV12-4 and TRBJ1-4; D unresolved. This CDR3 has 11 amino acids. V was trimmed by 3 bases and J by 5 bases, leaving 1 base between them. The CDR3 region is CASSLNEKLFF. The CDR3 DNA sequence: TGTGCCAGCAGTTTGAATGAAAAACTGTTTTTT.

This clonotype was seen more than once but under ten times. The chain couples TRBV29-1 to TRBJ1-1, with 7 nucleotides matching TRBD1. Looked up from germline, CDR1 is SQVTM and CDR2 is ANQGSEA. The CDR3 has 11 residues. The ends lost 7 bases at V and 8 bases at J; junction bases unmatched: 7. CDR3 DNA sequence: TGCAGCGGAGGGGGCAGGGGAGAAGCTTTCTTT. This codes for CSGGGRGEAFF.

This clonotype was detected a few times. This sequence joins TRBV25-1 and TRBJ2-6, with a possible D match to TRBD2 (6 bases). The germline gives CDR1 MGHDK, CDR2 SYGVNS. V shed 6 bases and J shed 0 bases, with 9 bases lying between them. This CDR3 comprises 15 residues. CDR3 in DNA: TGTGCCAGCAGCCAGCGGGTCTCTGGGGCCAACGTCCTGACTTTC. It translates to CASSQRVSGANVLTF.

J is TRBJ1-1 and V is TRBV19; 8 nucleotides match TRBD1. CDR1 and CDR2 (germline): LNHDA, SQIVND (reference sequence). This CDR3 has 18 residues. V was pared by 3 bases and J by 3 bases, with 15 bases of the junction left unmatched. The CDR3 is CASSITGGRTLPDTEAFF. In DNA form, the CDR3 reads TGTGCCAGTAGTATCACAGGGGGGCGTACCCTCCCGGACACTGAAGCTTTCTTT.

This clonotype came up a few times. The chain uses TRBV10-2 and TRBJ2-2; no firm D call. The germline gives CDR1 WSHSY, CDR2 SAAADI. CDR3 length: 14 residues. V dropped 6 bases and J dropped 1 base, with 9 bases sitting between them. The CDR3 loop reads CASRSSLNTGELFF. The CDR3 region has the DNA TGCGCCAGCAGGTCCTCCCTGAACACCGGGGAGCTGTTTTTT.

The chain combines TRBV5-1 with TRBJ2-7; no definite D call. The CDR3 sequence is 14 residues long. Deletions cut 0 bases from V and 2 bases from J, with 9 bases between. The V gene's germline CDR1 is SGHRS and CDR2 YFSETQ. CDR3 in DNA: TGCGCCAGCAGCTTGGCCTCCGGTCCCTACGAGCAGTACTTC. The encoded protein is CASSLASGPYEQYF.